The following is a T cell receptor (beta chain) sequence with its context. Its cognate antigen has yet to be identified. Per-base quality was not reported, and no clone a single base away is much larger than it. This specimen comes from a study of cytomegalovirus exposure and HLA in healthy donors (TCRdb year 2017). Broadly, across the study: The roughly 670 repertoires of the first cohort and the approximately 110 validation repertoires were produced on the same platform, according to a later analysis. The study aimed to test whether cataloging public T cell receptors could reveal signatures of past pathogen exposure. Along with the approximately 600-subject first cohort, a separate validation cohort of over a hundred different subjects was used. To predict cytomegalovirus infection status, the study combined high-throughput TCR immunosequencing, statistical association of individual TCRs with disease status, and machine learning. Beyond this particular receptor, the publication reports: In vitro tests confirmed that a few of the cytomegalovirus-associated TCR beta chains recognize cytomegalovirus antigens. All 120 or so repertoires were used to score co-occurrence in the validation cohort in a later analysis, because that analysis had no HLA typing for the cohort. Subsequent analysis determined that TCRs grouped into clusters in the first cohort also showed a tendency toward co-occurrence across the 130 or so validation repertoires, and approximately 94% of cluster scores exceeded 0. The authors suggested that the approach could potentially be generalized to other disease states and immunological phenotypes. The classifier was reported to diagnose cytomegalovirus status with high specificity and sensitivity in both the original and validation cohorts. Most TCR sequences were seen in very few donors, while some public TCRs were found in many individuals. In the study, around 150 TCR beta chains were listed as associated with cytomegalovirus.

Library generation was performed with the immunoSEQ multiplex PCR assay. On the authors' methods: A statistical classification framework was built for diagnosing cytomegalovirus status from the catalog of TCR beta chain sequences. TCRdb holds this immuneACCESS table with in-frame rearrangements only. Some clones are missing; in checked studies, unresolved V genes explain under half, and the rest has no known cause. For V, J and clone size, that table is used; D and trimming come from the DNA. The sample table contains some 150,000 clones; only one count was recorded for 88% of them. Of the sample, just under 3% is held by the ten largest clones. The germline V gene gives CDR1 as MDHEN and CDR2 as SYDVKM. Deletion took 3 bases off V and 3 bases off J, with a span of 17 bases between the germline ends. The CDR3 runs 16 amino acids, cysteine and phenylalanine included. Only the CDR3 DNA stays, 48 bases, in frame from base 1.

Separate from the approximately 700-subject first cohort, the validation cohort of roughly 110 subjects was the group to which the donors belonged. The receptor comes from a man between 18 and 29 years old in good health and CMV-seronegative. Sample: PBMCs. The rearrangement combines TRBV28 with TRBJ2-5, with a tentative D gene TRBD2 over 5 matching bases. The DNA sequence is as follows: TGTGCCAGCAGTTTGACGGTGAGGATCGGGGAAGAGACCCAGTACTTC. The translation is CASSLTVRIGEETQYF.